Below, 10 T cell receptor beta chains from the same sample are listed, as sequenced in a study of T cells in Graves' hyperthyroidism and ophthalmopathy. The TCR beta CDR3 regions underwent amplification using RNA transcripts as the source. The HTBI primer set drove a first-round RT-PCR of the TCR CDR3. Using its own MiXCR run on the multiplex PCR reads, TCRdb lists one record per CDR3 protein. The profile shows over 500,000 distinct CDR3 sequences, approximately 15% of them singletons. Sequencing was carried out using blood. The origin of the receptors is a middle-aged woman with Graves' hyperthyroidism.

Many counts were recorded for this clonotype. The chain joins TRBV6-1 to TRBJ2-3; D not resolved. CDR1 is MNHNS, CDR2 SASEGT, per germline. The CDR3 is 14 amino acids. V lost 5 bases, J lost 1 base, and 10 bases lay in between. CDR3 protein: CASSISRGTDTQYF. DNA of the CDR3: TGTGCCAGCAGTATTTCCCGGGGCACAGATACGCAGTATTTT.

The V and J genes are TRBV5-1 and TRBJ2-5, with 9 bases aligning to TRBD1. The germline V gene encodes CDR1 SGHRS and CDR2 YFSETQ. The V gene end was trimmed by 2 bases and the J gene end by 7 bases; junction bases not matched to a gene: 3. CDR3 length: 13 amino acids. CDR3 loop: CASSLETGGTQYF. The CDR3 DNA sequence: TGCGCCAGCAGCTTAGAGACAGGGGGGACCCAGTACTTC.

The chain is built from TRBV5-1 and TRBJ1-3; D is undetermined. Germline lookup yields CDR1 SGHRS and CDR2 YFSETQ. Trimming stripped 2 bases from V and 5 bases from J, with 11 bases between. CDR3 size: 14 residues. The CDR3 DNA sequence: TGCGCCAGCAGCTTTGATGAAGCGAGAAACACCATATATTTT. This translates into CASSFDEARNTIYF.

In its sample, this clonotype was seen a few times. V and J are TRBV7-2 and TRBJ2-1, with 8 bases lining up with TRBD2. V shed 0 bases, J shed 4 bases, and the junction held 8 bases outside the gene matches. The CDR3 covers 17 residues. The V gene's germline CDR1 is SGHTA and CDR2 FQGNSA. The CDR3 nucleotides are TGTGCCAGCAGCTTAGCGCGGGGGGCTAGCGGATACAATGAGCAGTTCTTC. Translating it yields CASSLARGASGYNEQFF.

Worth noting for this clonotype: A much larger clone lies a single base off, so this may be a read error. The chain carries TRBV6-9 and TRBJ2-1; 8 bases match TRBD2. The J call may be incorrect, as the DNA end agrees better with TRBJ2-7. The CDR3 loop spans 17 amino acids. In germline, CDR1 is MNHGY, CDR2 SVAAGI. The CDR3 nucleotides are TGTGCCAGCAGTTACTTATACCCGGGACTAGAAAACAATGAGCAGTACTTC. It encodes CASSYLYPGLENNEQYF.

V usage is TRBV18 and J usage is TRBJ1-1, with 9 bases aligning to TRBD1. With V trimmed by 2 bases and J by 2 bases, 6 bases remained unmatched. From germline, CDR1 is KGHSH and CDR2 LQKENI. There are 16 residues in the CDR3. As DNA, the CDR3 is TGTGCCAGCTCACCAATTAGGGACAGGGCTAACACTGAAGCTTTCTTT. Translating it yields CASSPIRDRANTEAFF.

This clonotype occurred many times. The chain carries TRBV5-5 and TRBJ2-3; possibly TRBD1 for D (6 bases). This CDR3 has 16 amino acids. Germline V gene sequence: CDR1 SGHKS, CDR2 YYEKEE (reference sequence). V dropped 0 bases and J dropped 5 bases, with 16 bases sitting between them. The CDR3 reads CASSLGQGRIGDTQYF. The CDR3 DNA reads as TGTGCCAGCAGCTTGGGGCAGGGGCGTATTGGAGATACGCAGTATTTT. Supplemented by reference TRBV5-5 and TRBJ2-3, the full variable domain reads DAGVTQSPTHLIKTRGQQVTLRCSPISGHKSVSWYQQVLGQGPQFIFQYYEKEERGRGNFPDRFSARQFPNYSSELNVNALLLGDSALYLCASSLGQGRIGDTQYFGPGTRLTVL.

This clonotype was counted between two and nine times. The J gene is TRBJ1-1, the V gene TRBV6-5; D call uncertain. Trimming removed 2 bases at V and 0 bases at J, with 10 bases between. Germline CDR1 and CDR2: MNHEY and SVGAGI. The CDR3 is 15 amino acids. The CDR3 DNA reads TGTGCCAGCAGTTACGAACGGGGTCTGAACACTGAAGCTTTCTTT. Residues: CASSYERGLNTEAFF.

A few counts support this clonotype. J is TRBJ2-7 and V is TRBV20-1, with TRBD2 matching over 7 bases. V dropped 2 bases and J dropped 3; count of bases not matched to a gene: 13. Looked up from germline, CDR1 is DFQATT and CDR2 is SNEGSKA (reference sequence). This CDR3 is built from 16 residues. The CDR3 DNA sequence: TGCAGTGCTAGAAGGTTAGCGGGCTTGGGAGACTACGAGCAGTACTTC. Translated, it gives CSARRLAGLGDYEQYF.

This clonotype was detected only a few times. J is TRBJ2-1 and V is TRBV3-1, with a possible D match to TRBD2 (5 bases). The germline CDR1 and CDR2 sequences are LGHDT and YNNKEL (reference sequence). The CDR3 is 14 amino acids. V lost 1 base and J 5 bases, leaving 9 bases between the germline ends. Here the CDR3 DNA reads TGTGCCAGCAGCCAAGGGACTCCCCACAATGAGCAGTTCTTC. Amino acid sequence: CASSQGTPHNEQFF.